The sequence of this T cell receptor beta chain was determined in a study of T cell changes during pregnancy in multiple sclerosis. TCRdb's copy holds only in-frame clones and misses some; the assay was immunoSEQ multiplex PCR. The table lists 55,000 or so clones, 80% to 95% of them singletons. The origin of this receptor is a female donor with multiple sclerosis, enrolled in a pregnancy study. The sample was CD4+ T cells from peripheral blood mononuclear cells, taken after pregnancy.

CDR3 region: CASSRGAGETQYF. The CDR3 DNA reads as TGTGCCAGCAGCCGGGGGGCTGGGGAGACCCAGTACTTC. The chain uses TRBV7-3 and TRBJ2-5; tentative D call: TRBD2 (7 bases). CDR1 is SGHTA and CDR2 is FQGTGA in the germline V gene. The CDR3 consists of 13 residues. Trimming took 5 bases from V and 5 from J, leaving 12 bases between them.